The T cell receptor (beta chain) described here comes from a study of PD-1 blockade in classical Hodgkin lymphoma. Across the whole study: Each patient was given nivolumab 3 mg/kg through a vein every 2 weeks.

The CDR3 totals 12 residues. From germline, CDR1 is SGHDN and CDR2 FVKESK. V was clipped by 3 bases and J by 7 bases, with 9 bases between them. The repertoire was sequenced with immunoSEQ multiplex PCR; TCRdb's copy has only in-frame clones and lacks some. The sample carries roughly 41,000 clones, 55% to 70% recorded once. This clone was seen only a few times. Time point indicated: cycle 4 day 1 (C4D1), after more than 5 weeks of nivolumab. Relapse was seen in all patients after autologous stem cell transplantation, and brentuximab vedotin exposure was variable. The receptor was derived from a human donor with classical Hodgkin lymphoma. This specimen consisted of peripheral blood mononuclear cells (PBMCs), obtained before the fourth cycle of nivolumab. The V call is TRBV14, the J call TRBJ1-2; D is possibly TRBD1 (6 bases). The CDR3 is CASSQGAPGYTF. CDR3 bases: TGTGCCAGCAGCCAGGGGGCGCCTGGCTACACCTTC.